This T cell receptor beta chain was sequenced during a study of brain T cells in children with intractable seizures. Study-level findings and limits: Patients' HCMV serostatus was unknown; virus specificity rests on CDR3 similarity alone.

Assay used: immunoSEQ multiplex PCR; TCRdb lists only in-frame clones, some missing. The sample holds approximately 40,000 clones; 80% to 95% are singletons and the top ten take 6.3%. The sequenced cases were selected for having the highest brain T cell transcript signatures. In germline, CDR1 is ENHRY, CDR2 SYGVKD. This CDR3 has 15 residues. V lost 2 bases and J lost 4; bases outside the gene matches: 3. With respect to this clone: Its target is not known.

This sequence was found in a girl aged 2-10 years with tuberous sclerosis and intractable seizures. This chain connects TRBV10-3 to TRBJ2-2; TRBD1 matches at 8 bases. The material sequenced was peripheral blood, taken at surgery. The DNA for the CDR3 is TGTGCCATCAGTGAGCAGGGGGCGGGCACCGGGGAGCTGTTTTTT. It specifies CAISEQGAGTGELFF.